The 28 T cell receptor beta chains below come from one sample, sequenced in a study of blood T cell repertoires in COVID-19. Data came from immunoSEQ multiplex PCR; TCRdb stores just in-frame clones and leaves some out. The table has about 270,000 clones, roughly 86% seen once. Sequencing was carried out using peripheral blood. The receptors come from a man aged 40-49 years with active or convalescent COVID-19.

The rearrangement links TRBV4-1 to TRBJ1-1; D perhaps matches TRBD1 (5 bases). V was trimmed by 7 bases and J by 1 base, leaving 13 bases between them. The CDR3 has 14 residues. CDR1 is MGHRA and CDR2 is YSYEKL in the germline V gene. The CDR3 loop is CASKSLTGNTEAFF. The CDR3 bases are TGCGCCAGCAAGTCATTAACAGGGAACACTGAAGCTTTCTTT.

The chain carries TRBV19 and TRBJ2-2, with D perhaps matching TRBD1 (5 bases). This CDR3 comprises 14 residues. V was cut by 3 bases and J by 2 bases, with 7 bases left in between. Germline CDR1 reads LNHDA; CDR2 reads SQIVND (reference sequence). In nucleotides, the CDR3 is TGTGCCAGTAGTATTGGACAAAACACCGGGGAGCTGTTTTTT. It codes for CASSIGQNTGELFF.

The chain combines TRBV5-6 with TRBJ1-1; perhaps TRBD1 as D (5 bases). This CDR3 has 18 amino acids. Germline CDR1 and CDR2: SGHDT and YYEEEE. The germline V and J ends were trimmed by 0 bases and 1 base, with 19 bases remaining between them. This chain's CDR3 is CASSLGFSAGISNTEAFF. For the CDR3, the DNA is TGTGCCAGCAGCTTGGGCTTTTCGGCAGGGATTTCGAACACTGAAGCTTTCTTT. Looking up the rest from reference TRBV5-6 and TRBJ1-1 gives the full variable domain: DAGVTQSPTHLIKTRGQQVTLRCSPKSGHDTVSWYQQALGQGPQFIFQYYEEEERQRGNFPDRFSGHQFPNYSSELNVNALLLGDSALYLCASSLGFSAGISNTEAFFGQGTRLTVV.

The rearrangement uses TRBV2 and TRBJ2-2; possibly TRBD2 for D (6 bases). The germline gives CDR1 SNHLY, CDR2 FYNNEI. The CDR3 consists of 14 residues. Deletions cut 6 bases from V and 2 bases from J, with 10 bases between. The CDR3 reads CASSWTTNTGELFF. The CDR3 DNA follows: TGTGCCAGCAGCTGGACTACTAACACCGGGGAGCTGTTTTTT.

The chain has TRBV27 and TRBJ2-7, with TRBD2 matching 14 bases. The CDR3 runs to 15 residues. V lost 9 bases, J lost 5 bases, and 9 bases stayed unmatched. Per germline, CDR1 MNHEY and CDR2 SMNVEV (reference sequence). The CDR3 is CASSRLAGGSNEQYF. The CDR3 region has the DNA TGTGCCAGTTCCAGACTAGCGGGAGGGTCGAACGAGCAGTACTTC.

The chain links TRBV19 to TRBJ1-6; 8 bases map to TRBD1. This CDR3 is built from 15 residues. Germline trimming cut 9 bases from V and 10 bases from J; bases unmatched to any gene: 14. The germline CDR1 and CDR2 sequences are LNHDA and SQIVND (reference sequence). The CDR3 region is CASYNGQGLGSPLHF. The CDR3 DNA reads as TGTGCCAGCTACAACGGACAGGGCTTGGGATCACCCCTCCACTTT.

CDR3 sequence reads: CASSLGGRDSGNTIYF. The DNA of the CDR3 is TGTGCCAGCAGCTTGGGCGGCAGAGACTCTGGAAACACCATATATTTT. The rearrangement links TRBV5-4 to TRBJ1-3; D gene ambiguous. The CDR3 runs to 16 residues. The V gene lost 0 bases and the J gene lost 0 bases, with 10 bases spanning the gap. CDR1 is SGHNT, CDR2 YYREEE, per germline (reference sequence).

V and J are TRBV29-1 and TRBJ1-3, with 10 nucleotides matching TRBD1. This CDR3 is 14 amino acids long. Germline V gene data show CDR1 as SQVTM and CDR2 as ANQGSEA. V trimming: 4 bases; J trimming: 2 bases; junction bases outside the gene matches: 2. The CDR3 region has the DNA TGCAGCGTTGGACAGGGGGCGACTGGAAACACCATATATTTT. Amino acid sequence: CSVGQGATGNTIYF.

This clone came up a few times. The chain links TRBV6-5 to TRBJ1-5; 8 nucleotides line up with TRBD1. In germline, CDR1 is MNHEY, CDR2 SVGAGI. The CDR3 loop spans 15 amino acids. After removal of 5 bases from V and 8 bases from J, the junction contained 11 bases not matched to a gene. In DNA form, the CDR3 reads TGTGCCAGCAGTCTGAGGACAGGGTTCGGAGAGCCCCAGCATTTT. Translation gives CASSLRTGFGEPQHF.

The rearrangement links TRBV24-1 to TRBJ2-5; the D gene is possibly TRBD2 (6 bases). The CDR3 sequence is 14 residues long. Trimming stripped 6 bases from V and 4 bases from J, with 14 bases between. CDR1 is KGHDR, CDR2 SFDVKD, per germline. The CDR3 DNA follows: TGTGCCACCAGTCCTCGTGGAGGGAGAGAGACCCAGTACTTC. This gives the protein CATSPRGGRETQYF.

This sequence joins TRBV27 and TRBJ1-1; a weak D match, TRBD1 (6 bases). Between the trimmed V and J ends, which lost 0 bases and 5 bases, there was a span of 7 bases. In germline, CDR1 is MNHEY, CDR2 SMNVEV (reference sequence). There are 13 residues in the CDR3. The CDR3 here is CASSLSGATEAFF. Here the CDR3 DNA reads TGTGCCAGCAGTTTATCGGGGGCAACTGAAGCTTTCTTT.

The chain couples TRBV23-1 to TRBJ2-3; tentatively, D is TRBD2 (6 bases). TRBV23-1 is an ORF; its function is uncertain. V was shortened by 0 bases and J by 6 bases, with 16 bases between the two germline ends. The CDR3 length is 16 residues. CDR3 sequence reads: CASSQSGLAPRDTQYF. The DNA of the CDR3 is TGCGCCAGCAGTCAATCCGGCCTAGCGCCCAGGGATACGCAGTATTTT.

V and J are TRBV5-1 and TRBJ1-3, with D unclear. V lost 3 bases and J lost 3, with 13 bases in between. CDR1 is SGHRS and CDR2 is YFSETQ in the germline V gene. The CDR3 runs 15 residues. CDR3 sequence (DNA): TGCGCCAGCAGCTATCCCAGAGAGGGTGGAAACACCATATATTTT. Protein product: CASSYPREGGNTIYF.

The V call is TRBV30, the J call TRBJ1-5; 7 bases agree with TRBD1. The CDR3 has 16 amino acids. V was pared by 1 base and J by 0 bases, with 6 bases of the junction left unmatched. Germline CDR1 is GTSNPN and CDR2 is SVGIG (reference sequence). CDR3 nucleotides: TGTGCCTGGAGTGCCCGACAGGGCGATAGCAATCAGCCCCAGCATTTT. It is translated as CAWSARQGDSNQPQHF.

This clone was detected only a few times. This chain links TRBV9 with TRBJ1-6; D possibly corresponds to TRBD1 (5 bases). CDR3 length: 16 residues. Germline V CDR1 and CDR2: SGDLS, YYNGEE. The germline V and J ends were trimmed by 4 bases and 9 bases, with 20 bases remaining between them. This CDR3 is CASSPQGSVGGSPLHF. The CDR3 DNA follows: TGTGCCAGCAGCCCCCAGGGTTCTGTGGGTGGTTCACCCCTCCACTTT.

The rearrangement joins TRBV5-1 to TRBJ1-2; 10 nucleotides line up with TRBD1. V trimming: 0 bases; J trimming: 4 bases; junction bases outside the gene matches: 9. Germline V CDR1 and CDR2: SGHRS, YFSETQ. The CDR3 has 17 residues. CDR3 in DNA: TGCGCCAGCAGCTTGGGCCTGGGACAGGGGTTTGTCTATGGCTACACCTTC. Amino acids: CASSLGLGQGFVYGYTF.

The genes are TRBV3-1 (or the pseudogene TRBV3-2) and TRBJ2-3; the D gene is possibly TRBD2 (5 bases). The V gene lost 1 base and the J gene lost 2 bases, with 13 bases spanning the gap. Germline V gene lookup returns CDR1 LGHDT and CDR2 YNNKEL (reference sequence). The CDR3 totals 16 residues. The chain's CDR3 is CASSQAGNGNTDTQYF. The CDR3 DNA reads TGTGCCAGCAGCCAAGCGGGAAATGGAAACACAGATACGCAGTATTTT.

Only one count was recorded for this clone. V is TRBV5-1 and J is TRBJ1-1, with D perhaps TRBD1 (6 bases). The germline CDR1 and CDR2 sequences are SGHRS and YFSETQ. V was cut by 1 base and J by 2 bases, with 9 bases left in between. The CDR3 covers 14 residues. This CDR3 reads CASSLWDTNTEAFF. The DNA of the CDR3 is TGCGCCAGCAGCTTGTGGGACACCAACACTGAAGCTTTCTTT.

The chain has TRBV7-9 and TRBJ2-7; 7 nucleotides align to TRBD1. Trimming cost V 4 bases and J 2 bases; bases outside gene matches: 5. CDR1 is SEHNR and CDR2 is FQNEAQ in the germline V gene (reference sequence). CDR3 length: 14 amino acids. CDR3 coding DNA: TGTGCCAGCAGCTCAGGGGGTTCGGCCTACGAGCAGTACTTC. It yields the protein CASSSGGSAYEQYF.

For the CDR3, the DNA is TGCGCCAGCAGACGCGGACTAGCGGGTCAAGAGACCCAGTACTTC. It encodes CASRRGLAGQETQYF. The chain employs TRBV5-1 and TRBJ2-5, with 11 bases lining up with TRBD2. Germline loops: CDR1 SGHRS, CDR2 YFSETQ. The CDR3 loop spans 15 amino acids. J gave up 2 bases and V 5 bases, and 5 bases lay outside the gene matches.

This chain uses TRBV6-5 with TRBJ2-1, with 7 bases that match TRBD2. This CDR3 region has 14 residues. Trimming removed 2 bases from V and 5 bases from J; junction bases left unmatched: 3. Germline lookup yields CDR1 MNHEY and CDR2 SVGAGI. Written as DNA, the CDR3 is TGTGCCAGCAGTTACCGTGGGGGGGACAATGAGCAGTTCTTC. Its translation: CASSYRGGDNEQFF.

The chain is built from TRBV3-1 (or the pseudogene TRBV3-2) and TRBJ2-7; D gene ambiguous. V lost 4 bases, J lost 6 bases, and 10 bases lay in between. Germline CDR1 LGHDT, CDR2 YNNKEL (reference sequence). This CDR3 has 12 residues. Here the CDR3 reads CASSPSSLEQYF. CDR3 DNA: TGTGCCAGCAGCCCAAGTAGTCTCGAGCAGTACTTC.

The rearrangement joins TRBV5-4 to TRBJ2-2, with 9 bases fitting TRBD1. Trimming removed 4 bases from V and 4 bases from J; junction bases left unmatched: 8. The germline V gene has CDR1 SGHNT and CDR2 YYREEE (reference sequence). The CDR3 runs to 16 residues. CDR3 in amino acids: CASSTGQGWGTGELFF. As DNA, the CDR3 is TGTGCCAGCAGCACCGGACAGGGGTGGGGCACCGGGGAGCTGTTTTTT.

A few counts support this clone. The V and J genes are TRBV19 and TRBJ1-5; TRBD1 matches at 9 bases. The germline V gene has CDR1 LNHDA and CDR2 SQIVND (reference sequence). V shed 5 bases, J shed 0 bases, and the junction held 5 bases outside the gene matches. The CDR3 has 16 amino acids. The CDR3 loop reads CASSATGGFSNQPQHF. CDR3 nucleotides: TGTGCCAGTAGTGCGACAGGGGGTTTTAGCAATCAGCCCCAGCATTTT.

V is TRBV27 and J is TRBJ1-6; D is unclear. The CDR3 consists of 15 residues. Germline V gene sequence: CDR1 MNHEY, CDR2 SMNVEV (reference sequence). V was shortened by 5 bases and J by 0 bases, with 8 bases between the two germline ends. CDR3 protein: CASSRESSYNSPLHF. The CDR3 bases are TGTGCCAGCAGTAGGGAGAGCTCCTATAATTCACCCCTCCACTTT.

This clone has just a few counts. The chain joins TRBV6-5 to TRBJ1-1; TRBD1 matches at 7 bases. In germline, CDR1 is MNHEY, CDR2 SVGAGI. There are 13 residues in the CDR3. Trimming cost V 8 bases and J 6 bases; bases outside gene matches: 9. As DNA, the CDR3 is TGTGCCAGCCTCAGGGGGAGAGCCTCTGAAGCTTTCTTT. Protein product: CASLRGRASEAFF.

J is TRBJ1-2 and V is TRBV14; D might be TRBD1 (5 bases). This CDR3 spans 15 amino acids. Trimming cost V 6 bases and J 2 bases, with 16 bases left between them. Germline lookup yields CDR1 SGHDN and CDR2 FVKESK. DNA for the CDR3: TGTGCCAGCAGTCAACGAAACGGGGGAAACTATGGCTACACCTTC. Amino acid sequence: CASSQRNGGNYGYTF.

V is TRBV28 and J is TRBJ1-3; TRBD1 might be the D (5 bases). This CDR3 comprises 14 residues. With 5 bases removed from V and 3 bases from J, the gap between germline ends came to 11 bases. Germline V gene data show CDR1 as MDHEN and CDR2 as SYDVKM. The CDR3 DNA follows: TGTGCCAGCAGTCCCGACAGTGATGGAAACACCATATATTTT. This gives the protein CASSPDSDGNTIYF.